One T cell receptor (beta chain) is described in this entry. The study recruited people aged about 18 to 95 years across around 24 US areas. V lost 1 base and J 6 bases, leaving 10 bases between the germline ends. CDR1 is SGHTA and CDR2 is FQGNSA in the germline V gene. CDR3 length: 13 residues. This sample is part of a study of blood T cell repertoires in COVID-19. Study as a whole: The origin of the acute and convalescent COVID-19 samples was the United States, Italy and Spain.

As originally analysed: For nucleated cells, counts were estimated from reference gene primer amplification. Using immunoSEQ multiplex PCR, the repertoire was profiled, and TCRdb retains in-frame clones only, with some absent. The DNA gave D and trimming, while V, J and clone size come from that table. Of fewer than 350,000 clones detected, roughly 88% appear once; the ten largest clones hold 0.8% to 1%. The V call is TRBV7-2, the J call TRBJ2-7; perhaps TRBD2 as D (6 bases). The sample taken for sequencing was PBMCs or T cells enriched from blood (not recorded which). This TCR derives from a young woman who had recovered from COVID-19. CDR3: CASSLVGEAEQYF. CDR3 bases: TGTGCCAGCAGCTTAGTGGGGGAGGCCGAGCAGTACTTC. Full variable domain (rest looked up from reference TRBV7-2 and TRBJ2-7): GAGVSQSPSNKVTEKGKDVELRCDPISGHTALYWYRQSLGQGLEFLIYFQGNSAPDKSGLPSDRFSAERTGGSVSTLTIQRTQQEDSAVYLCASSLVGEAEQYFGPGTRLTVT.